A selection of T cell receptor beta chains follows, all from one sample in a study of blood T cell repertoires in COVID-19. Clones were read by immunoSEQ multiplex PCR, and TCRdb kept only the in-frame ones, dropping some. The profile shows over 600,000 clones, over 80% of them singletons. The material sequenced was peripheral blood. Source of these receptors: a woman aged 18-35 years with acute or convalescent COVID-19. Each CDR3 is given with its conserved first and last residue. D genes are given only for firm matches. The size field is filled for only some rows; it gives once, few, many or a size class.

>TRBV19|.|.|TRBJ1-6
CASSIAGSGYSPLHF
TGTGCCAGTAGTATAGCAGGGAGCGGGTATTCACCCCTCCACTTT
>TRBV24-1|.|TRBD1|TRBJ2-7
CATPRQGAAYEQYF
TGTGCCACCCCAAGACAGGGGGCCGCCTACGAGCAGTACTTC
>TRBV24-1|.|.|TRBJ1-5
CATAVRGNNQPQHF
TGTGCCACCGCCGTGAGGGGGAACAATCAGCCCCAGCATTTT
>TRBV5-1|.|.|TRBJ1-6
CASSDRGNSPLHF
TGCGCCAGCAGCGACCGGGGGAATTCACCCCTCCACTTT
>TRBV7-3|.|TRBD2|TRBJ2-1
CASSLMLGLAYNEQFF
TGTGCCAGCAGCTTAATGTTGGGACTAGCCTACAATGAGCAGTTCTTC
>TRBV15|once|.|TRBJ2-5
CATSPGVGVQETQYF
TGTGCCACCAGCCCAGGGGTGGGGGTCCAAGAGACCCAGTACTTC
>TRBV7-9|.|TRBD1|TRBJ1-5
CASSLEEGANQPQHF
TGTGCCAGCAGCTTAGAAGAGGGGGCGAATCAGCCCCAGCATTTT
>TRBV5-1|.|.|TRBJ1-4
CASSLEAGNEKLFF
TGCGCCAGCAGCTTGGAAGCGGGGAATGAAAAACTGTTTTTT
>TRBV7-2|.|TRBD1|TRBJ2-7
CASSSSIGTGNYEQYF
TGTGCCAGCAGCTCCTCAATCGGGACAGGGAACTACGAGCAGTACTTC
>TRBV7-2|.|.|TRBJ1-6
CASSLWRRWRSYNSPLHF
TGTGCCAGCAGCTTATGGAGGAGGTGGCGTTCCTATAATTCACCCCTCCACTTT
>TRBV7-9|.|.|TRBJ1-2
CASSPRDIPIGYTF
TGTGCCAGCAGCCCCCGGGACATACCTATTGGCTACACCTTC
>TRBV6-1|.|.|TRBJ1-3
CASSENAGGINTIYF
TGTGCCAGCAGTGAGAACGCGGGAGGTATAAACACCATATATTTT
>TRBV9|once|TRBD2|TRBJ2-2
CASSVESASGHGELFF
TGTGCCAGCAGCGTAGAATCAGCTAGCGGGCACGGGGAGCTGTTTTTT
>TRBV6-5|.|.|TRBJ1-6
CASRSKAGNNSPLHF
TGTGCCAGCAGGTCGAAGGCAGGGAATAATTCACCCCTCCACTTT
>TRBV11-2|.|.|TRBJ1-1
CASSLSARAGGTEAFF
TGTGCCAGCAGCTTATCAGCCAGGGCGGGGGGCACTGAAGCTTTCTTT
>TRBV9|.|.|TRBJ2-2
CASTRATGELFF
TGTGCCAGCACCAGGGCCACCGGGGAGCTGTTTTTT
>TRBV3-1/TRBV3-2|.|TRBD1|TRBJ1-2
CASSQRRTPGTGDGYTF
TGTGCCAGCAGCCAAAGGCGTACTCCTGGGACAGGTGATGGCTACACCTTC
>TRBV6-6|.|TRBD2|TRBJ2-3
CASSHPTSGGAYRTDTQYF
TGTGCCAGCAGTCATCCGACTAGCGGGGGGGCCTATAGAACAGATACGCAGTATTTT
>TRBV4-1|.|.|TRBJ2-7
CASSQGGGRFYEQYF
TGCGCCAGCAGTCAAGGGGGGGGTAGATTTTACGAGCAGTACTTC
>TRBV6-6|.|TRBD2|TRBJ2-1
CASSWTSRDEQFF
TGTGCCAGCAGCTGGACTAGCAGGGATGAGCAGTTCTTC
>TRBV30|.|TRBD1|TRBJ1-2
CAWTHGTGNYGYTF
TGTGCCTGGACACACGGGACAGGGAACTATGGCTACACCTTC
>TRBV28|.|.|TRBJ1-3
CASSRPGQHSGNTIYF
TGTGCCAGCAGTCGACCGGGACAACACTCTGGAAACACCATATATTTT
>TRBV6-2/TRBV6-3|.|.|TRBJ1-5
CASSYDSVNQPQHF
TGTGCCAGCAGTTATGATTCAGTAAATCAGCCCCAGCATTTT
>TRBV2|.|.|TRBJ1-1
CASTNGEIMNTEAFF
TGTGCCAGCACGAACGGGGAGATTATGAACACTGAAGCTTTCTTT
>TRBV6-2/TRBV6-3|.|.|TRBJ2-3
CASSYSLSGGPTDTQYF
TGTGCCAGCAGTTACTCCCTCTCGGGGGGCCCTACAGATACGCAGTATTTT
>TRBV19|.|.|TRBJ1-2
CASQDTYNYGYTF
TGTGCCAGTCAGGACACTTACAACTATGGCTACACCTTC
>TRBV2|.|TRBD2|TRBJ2-3
CASSEVTLGGADTQYF
TGTGCCAGCAGTGAAGTGACATTGGGAGGGGCAGATACGCAGTATTTT
>TRBV10-1|few|.|TRBJ2-2
CASSEAHRVGTGELFF
TGCGCCAGCAGTGAGGCCCACAGGGTCGGCACCGGGGAGCTGTTTTTT
>TRBV19|.|TRBD2|TRBJ2-1
CASTLSGGGAVEQFF
TGTGCCAGTACTTTGTCAGGCGGGGGGGCTGTTGAGCAGTTCTTC
>TRBV6-6|.|TRBD2|TRBJ2-7
CASTSSGGPYGQYF
TGTGCCAGCACCTCTAGCGGGGGCCCCTACGGGCAGTACTTC
>TRBV2|.|.|TRBJ1-4
CASSDWVWRIGEKLFF
TGTGCCAGCAGTGACTGGGTTTGGCGGATCGGGGAAAAACTGTTTTTT
>TRBV7-2|.|.|TRBJ2-7
CASSLAGGIYEQYF
TGTGCCAGCAGCTTAGCGGGGGGAATATACGAGCAGTACTTC
>TRBV24-1|.|.|TRBJ1-1
CATSGNGGRNTEAFF
TGTGCCACCAGTGGCAATGGGGGGAGGAACACTGAAGCTTTCTTT
>TRBV7-9|.|.|TRBJ2-7
CASSFTQGIEQYF
TGTGCCAGCAGCTTTACACAGGGAATCGAGCAGTACTTC
>TRBV18|.|TRBD2|TRBJ2-1
CASSPFSTAGGSYNEQFF
TGTGCCAGCTCCCCATTCTCTACGGCGGGGGGTTCCTACAATGAGCAGTTCTTC
>TRBV6-5|.|TRBD2|TRBJ2-7
CASSFYSGVTSYEQYF
TGTGCCAGCAGTTTTTATAGCGGGGTAACCTCCTACGAGCAGTACTTC
>TRBV5-1|.|.|TRBJ2-3
CASSLPTGSLGTDTQYF
TGCGCCAGCAGCTTACCAACGGGAAGCCTAGGCACAGATACGCAGTATTTT
>TRBV19|.|.|TRBJ2-1
CAIAASSYNEQFF
TGTGCCATTGCGGCCAGCTCCTACAATGAGCAGTTCTTC
>TRBV6-5|.|.|TRBJ1-2
CASREVTHGYTF
TGTGCCAGCAGGGAGGTGACCCATGGCTACACCTTC
>TRBV7-3|.|.|TRBJ1-2
CASSPLDGYTF
TGTGCCAGCAGCCCCCTTGATGGCTACACCTTC
>TRBV6-5|once|.|TRBJ1-5
CASSPQNNQPQHF
TGTGCCAGCAGCCCCCAAAACAATCAGCCCCAGCATTTT
>TRBV24-1|.|.|TRBJ2-7
CATSGPGGEQYF
TGTGCCACCAGCGGACCCGGGGGCGAGCAGTACTTC
>TRBV6-5|.|.|TRBJ1-2
CASSNRVDGYTF
TGTGCCAGCAGTAACAGGGTGGATGGCTACACCTTC
>TRBV5-1|once|TRBD1|TRBJ1-1
CASSLSSDRGQPEAFF
TGCGCCAGCAGCTTAAGTTCTGACAGGGGGCAACCTGAAGCTTTCTTT
>TRBV15|.|TRBD2|TRBJ2-1
CATSTIAGGRVEQFF
TGTGCCACCAGCACCATAGCGGGGGGCAGGGTTGAGCAGTTCTTC
>TRBV19|.|TRBD1|TRBJ1-2
CASSPGQGVLNYGYTF
TGTGCCAGTAGTCCGGGACAGGGGGTCCTAAACTATGGCTACACCTTC
>TRBV19|.|.|TRBJ1-2
CASTARQATGGYTF
TGTGCCAGTACAGCGAGACAGGCCACGGGGGGCTACACCTTC
>TRBV29-1|.|.|TRBJ2-1
CSVDGSTPGYNEQFF
TGCAGCGTTGACGGATCCACACCGGGGTACAATGAGCAGTTCTTC
>TRBV5-1|.|.|TRBJ2-3
CASSFNRPDDTQYF
TGCGCCAGCAGCTTCAACAGGCCAGACGATACGCAGTATTTT
>TRBV7-9|.|.|TRBJ2-4
CASSLWGRVGNIQYF
TGTGCCAGCAGCTTATGGGGCAGGGTTGGAAACATTCAGTACTTC
>TRBV27|.|.|TRBJ1-4
CASSLLAATNEKLFF
TGTGCCAGCAGTTTATTGGCAGCAACTAATGAAAAACTGTTTTTT
>TRBV27|.|.|TRBJ1-2
CASSIGENYGYTF
TGTGCCAGCAGTATAGGAGAGAACTATGGCTACACCTTC
>TRBV3-1/TRBV3-2|.|.|TRBJ2-5
CASSPKETQYF
TGTGCCAGCAGCCCTAAAGAGACCCAGTACTTC
>TRBV18|once|TRBD2|TRBJ2-1
CASSPLPTSGSIYNEQFF
TGTGCCAGCTCACCACTTCCGACTAGCGGATCGATATACAATGAGCAGTTCTTC
>TRBV12-5|.|TRBD2|TRBJ2-3
CASGLPPRLAGVSDTQYF
TGTGCTAGTGGTCTTCCTCCCAGACTAGCGGGGGTTTCAGATACGCAGTATTTT